A single sample gave rise to the 5 T cell receptor beta chains below, sequenced in a study of radiotherapy plus CTLA-4 blockade in lung cancer. Data came from immunoSEQ multiplex PCR; TCRdb stores just in-frame clones and leaves some out. The data contain 52,000 or so clones, more than 65% of them singletons. The specimen comprised peripheral blood, sampled from a patient treated with radiotherapy plus ipilimumab. The receptors were gathered from a human donor with non-small cell lung cancer who had a partial response to radiotherapy plus ipilimumab.

V and J are TRBV5-4 and TRBJ2-7, with 9 bases lining up with TRBD1. CDR3 size: 16 residues. J gave up 6 bases and V 5 bases, and 15 bases lay outside the gene matches. The V gene's germline CDR1 is SGHNT and CDR2 YYREEE (reference sequence). The CDR3 reads CASSHRRTGAVPEQYF. The CDR3 DNA reads TGTGCCAGCAGTCATCGCCGGACAGGGGCCGTACCCGAGCAGTACTTC.

The chain links TRBV27 to TRBJ2-7, with a weak D call TRBD2 (6 bases). CDR3 length: 14 amino acids. Deletions cut 2 bases from V and 5 bases from J, with 13 bases between. The germline gives CDR1 MNHEY, CDR2 SMNVEV (reference sequence). CDR3 DNA sequence: TGTGCCAGCAGTTTAGGTTGGGGGGAAAACGAGCAGTACTTC. This sequence encodes CASSLGWGENEQYF.

This rearrangement joins TRBV4-1 to TRBJ2-1; 7 positions agree with TRBD2. The CDR3 consists of 17 residues. V lost 0 bases, J lost 5 bases, and 10 bases stayed unmatched. CDR1 and CDR2 from the germline V gene are MGHRA and YSYEKL. CDR3 region: CASSQDDPAGSNNEQFF. In DNA form, the CDR3 reads TGCGCCAGCAGCCAAGATGATCCAGCGGGGAGTAACAATGAGCAGTTCTTC.

The chain is built from TRBV30 and TRBJ2-7, with D possibly matching TRBD2 (6 bases). The CDR3 runs 13 residues. In germline, CDR1 is GTSNPN, CDR2 SVGIG (reference sequence). V lost 5 bases to trimming and J lost 8 bases, with 19 bases between them. The CDR3 region is CAWETGGGTQQYF. The CDR3 DNA sequence: TGTGCCTGGGAGACGGGTGGGGGGACCCAGCAGTACTTC.

The chain uses TRBV6-6 and TRBJ1-5; D not certain. This CDR3 region has 12 residues. The V and J ends lost 10 bases and 1 base respectively, with 8 bases between them. Germline V lookup: CDR1 MNHNY, CDR2 SVGAGI (reference sequence). CDR3 in DNA: TGTGCCATAGCGGACAGCAATCAGCCCCAGCATTTT. It yields the protein CAIADSNQPQHF.